The clone carrying this T cell receptor beta chain was counted a few times. Its cognate antigen is unknown. This CDR3 has 16 amino acids. The germline V gene has CDR1 KGHSH and CDR2 LQKENI. The J segment lost 5 bases and the V segment lost 3 bases, leaving 9 bases of the junction unmatched. The data are from a study of beta chain features in type 1 diabetes. As for the study in general: Across every sample, 100 million to 130 million sorted cells were examined in total.

All of the isolated RNA was reverse transcribed, so expressed TCRB transcripts were sequenced. The assay was immunoSEQ multiplex PCR, and TCRdb's table has in-frame clones only and misses some. Of some 200,000 clones listed, roughly 11% were seen once; the top ten hold 1% to 1.5%. Broader study findings: cDNA-based sequencing might over-represent cells highly expressing TCR.

Using CD45RO/CCR7/CD25/CD127/CD95/CD27, CD4+ naive, central memory, regulatory and stem cell-like memory cells were sorted. This chain uses TRBV18 with TRBJ1-5, with TRBD1 identical over 8 bases. This receptor was obtained from a young man in good health. The sample taken for sequencing was central memory CD4+ T cells from blood. The CDR3 bases are TGTGCCAGCTCACCCGGGGACAGGAGCCTGCATCAGCCCCAGCATTTT. Translation: CASSPGDRSLHQPQHF. Based on the CDR3 plus reference TRBV18 and TRBJ1-5, the full variable domain is NAGVMQNPRHLVRRRGQEARLRCSPMKGHSHVYWYRQLPEEGLKFMVYLQKENIIDESGMPKERFSAEFPKEGPSILRIQQVVRGDSAAYFCASSPGDRSLHQPQHFGDGTRLSIL.